This TCR beta chain is from a study of blood T cell repertoires in COVID-19. Study context: T cells, B-cell-depleted T cells, or PBMCs provided the cDNA or gDNA that served as material.

The CDR3 has 12 residues. The germline CDR1 and CDR2 sequences are SNHLY and FYNNEI. V was trimmed by 5 bases and J by 5 bases, leaving 4 bases between them. The method was immunoSEQ multiplex PCR; TCRdb's version includes in-frame clones alone and lacks a portion of them. The repertoire holds about 280,000 clones, with 75% to 90% as singletons. The study drew participants aged about 18 to 89 years from roughly 25 US areas. This clone has more than one count but fewer than ten. The sequence came from a woman aged 45-65 years who had recovered from COVID-19. This chain uses TRBV2 with TRBJ1-6; D remains unclear. Sequencing was carried out using PBMCs or T cells enriched from blood (not recorded which). The CDR3 DNA follows: TGTGCCAGCAGTCCTGATAATTCACCCCTCCACTTT. This encodes CASSPDNSPLHF.